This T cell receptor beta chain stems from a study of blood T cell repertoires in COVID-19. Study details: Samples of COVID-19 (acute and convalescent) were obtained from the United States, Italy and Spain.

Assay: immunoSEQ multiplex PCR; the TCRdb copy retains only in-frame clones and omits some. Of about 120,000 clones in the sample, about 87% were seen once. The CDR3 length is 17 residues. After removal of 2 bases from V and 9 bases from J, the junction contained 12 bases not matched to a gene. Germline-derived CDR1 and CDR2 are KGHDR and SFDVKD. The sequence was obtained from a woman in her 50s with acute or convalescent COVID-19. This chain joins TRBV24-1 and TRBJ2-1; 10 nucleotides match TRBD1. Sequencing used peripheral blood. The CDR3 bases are TGTGCCACCAGTGATTCCCCGGGACAGGGGCTCTTCAGTGAGCAGTTCTTC. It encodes CATSDSPGQGLFSEQFF.